This TCR beta chain was observed in a study of blood T cell repertoires in COVID-19. Study as a whole: Collection of acute and convalescent COVID-19 samples took place in the United States, Italy and Spain. Nucleic acid was either cDNA or gDNA, and it came from T cells, B-cell-depleted T cells, or PBMCs.

Original data processing: Amplification with reference gene primers provided the estimates of nucleated cell counts. The table came from immunoSEQ multiplex PCR; TCRdb's copy has only in-frame clones and leaves some out. From that table come the V and J calls and clone size; the DNA was used to work out D and trimming. The table has roughly 150,000 clones, approximately 84% seen once; the top ten hold around 9.9%. The CDR3 spans 16 residues. The receptor's source is a man aged 65 to 85 with active or convalescent COVID-19. The rearrangement links TRBV21-1 to TRBJ1-5; the table names TRBD1, a call not compared with the DNA. TRBV21-1 is labeled a pseudogene. Sequencing was done on a sample of peripheral blood. DNA for the CDR3: TGTGCCAGCAGCAAAGGCGTCAGGTCGGTGGGTCAGCCCCAGCATTTT. Residues: CASSKGVRSVGQPQHF.